This note documents a single T cell receptor beta chain sequence. Antigen specificity is unknown. The data derive from a study of cytomegalovirus exposure and HLA in healthy donors. General observations from the study: In a later analysis, HLA-associated beta chains showed higher expansion and lower generation probabilities than comparable chains. Further analysis was carried out later, and it showed several of the most significant clusters appearing linked to common viral pathogens.

Trimming stripped 0 bases from V and 1 base from J, with 7 bases between. This CDR3 has 14 amino acids. The V gene's germline CDR1 is GTSNPN and CDR2 SVGIG (reference sequence). It was with 60 Vbeta and 13 Jbeta primers that the PCR ran. Only in-frame clones appear in the TCRdb table, and some are missing; sequencing was by immunoSEQ multiplex PCR. The sample contains about 140,000 clones, roughly four fifths of which appear only once. The gene calls are TRBV30 and TRBJ2-4; D unclear. Material: PBMCs. The origin of this receptor is a man aged 40-49 years in good health and CMV-seropositive. The CDR3 reads CAWSVPGAKNIQYF. The CDR3 DNA is TGTGCCTGGAGTGTACCAGGTGCCAAAAACATTCAGTACTTC.